The rows below give T cell receptor beta chains drawn from one sample of a study of T cells in Graves' hyperthyroidism and ophthalmopathy. Via MiXCR, TCRdb re-called the multiplex PCR reads, giving one row per CDR3 protein. The repertoire has 390,000 or so distinct CDR3 sequences, about 15% of them found once; the top ten carry approximately 13%. Material for sequencing was blood. All receptors derive from a man between 18 and 29 years old with Graves' ophthalmopathy. The CDR3 runs from the conserved cysteine through the conserved F or W. A D gene is named only where the DNA matches it firmly. Expanded clones get a size class; other rows say once, few or many, or leave the size out.

d_call: NA
j_call: TRBJ1-4
v_call: TRBV5-1
clone_size: few
cdr3_nt: TGCGCCAGCTCCTGGTTTGGAGGGACTAATGAAAAACTGTTTTTT
cdr3_aa: CASSWFGGTNEKLFF

d_call: NA
j_call: TRBJ2-1
v_call: TRBV5-1
clone_size: many
cdr3_nt: TGCGCCAGCAGCTTGGCCAACAATGAGCAGTTCTTC
cdr3_aa: CASSLANNEQFF

d_call: TRBD1
j_call: TRBJ1-6
v_call: TRBV3-1
clone_size: many
cdr3_nt: TGTGCCAGCAGACAGGGGATTGCACCCCTCCACTTT
cdr3_aa: CASRQGIAPLHF

d_call: TRBD2
j_call: TRBJ2-7
v_call: TRBV20-1
clone_size: many
cdr3_nt: TGCAGTGCTAGTGAGGGGACTAGCGGGAAAGCCTACGAGCAGTACTTC
cdr3_aa: CSASEGTSGKAYEQYF

d_call: NA
j_call: TRBJ2-1
v_call: TRBV11-2
clone_size: many
cdr3_nt: TGTGCCAGCAGCTTAGGCCGGCAGTACTACAATGAGCAGTTCTTC
cdr3_aa: CASSLGRQYYNEQFF

d_call: TRBD1
j_call: TRBJ2-1
v_call: TRBV13
clone_size: many
cdr3_nt: TGTGCCAGCAGCACCCGACAGGGGGCCTTTTACAATGAGCAGTTCTTC
cdr3_aa: CASSTRQGAFYNEQFF

d_call: NA
j_call: TRBJ2-2
v_call: TRBV3-1
clone_size: many
cdr3_nt: TGTGCCAGCAGCCGGGGGGCGGACACCGGGGAGCTGTTTTTT
cdr3_aa: CASSRGADTGELFF

d_call: TRBD2
j_call: TRBJ2-1
v_call: TRBV10-2
clone_size: many
cdr3_nt: TGCGCCAGCAGCCCCCAGACTAGCGGGAGGACCTACAATGAGCAGTTCTTC
cdr3_aa: CASSPQTSGRTYNEQFF

d_call: TRBD1
j_call: TRBJ2-1
v_call: TRBV6-1
clone_size: many
cdr3_nt: TGTGCCAGCAGATCACAGGGGGTTTCCTACAATGAGCAGTTCTTC
cdr3_aa: CASRSQGVSYNEQFF

d_call: NA
j_call: TRBJ2-7
v_call: TRBV6-5
clone_size: NA
cdr3_nt: TGTGCCAGCGGTTACTCGACACTTTACGAGCAGTACTTC
cdr3_aa: CASGYSTLYEQYF

d_call: NA
j_call: TRBJ1-6
v_call: TRBV3-1
clone_size: few
cdr3_nt: TGTGCCAGCAGCCAAGTACATTCACCCCTCCACTTT
cdr3_aa: CASSQVHSPLHF

d_call: TRBD2
j_call: TRBJ2-3
v_call: TRBV7-8
clone_size: many
cdr3_nt: TGTGCCAGCAGCTTAACTAGCGGGCCTAGCACAGATACGCAGTATTTT
cdr3_aa: CASSLTSGPSTDTQYF

d_call: TRBD1
j_call: TRBJ1-2
v_call: TRBV10-3
clone_size: many
cdr3_nt: TGTGCCATCACCAGGGGGGACGGATATGGCTACACCTTC
cdr3_aa: CAITRGDGYGYTF

d_call: NA
j_call: TRBJ2-3
v_call: TRBV12-3/TRBV12-4
clone_size: many
cdr3_nt: TGTGCCAGCAGTTTTGACAGAACAGATACGCAGTATTTT
cdr3_aa: CASSFDRTDTQYF

d_call: NA
j_call: TRBJ1-2
v_call: TRBV18
clone_size: many
cdr3_nt: TGTGCCAGCTCACCATGGGCAGACAACTATGGCTACACCTTC
cdr3_aa: CASSPWADNYGYTF

d_call: NA
j_call: TRBJ1-1
v_call: TRBV6-1
clone_size: few
cdr3_nt: TGTGCCAGCTCTTTCGAAGAAGGCAACACTGAAGCTTTCTTT
cdr3_aa: CASSFEEGNTEAFF

d_call: NA
j_call: TRBJ2-7
v_call: TRBV10-2
clone_size: many
cdr3_nt: TGCGCCAGCACCCCGAACGAGGGATGGGGAAGGCCCTTCTACGAGCAGTACTTC
cdr3_aa: CASTPNEGWGRPFYEQYF

d_call: TRBD1
j_call: TRBJ2-7
v_call: TRBV27
clone_size: many
cdr3_nt: TGTGCCAGCAGCCGCGGGGGACAGGGACCCTACGAGCAGTACTTC
cdr3_aa: CASSRGGQGPYEQYF